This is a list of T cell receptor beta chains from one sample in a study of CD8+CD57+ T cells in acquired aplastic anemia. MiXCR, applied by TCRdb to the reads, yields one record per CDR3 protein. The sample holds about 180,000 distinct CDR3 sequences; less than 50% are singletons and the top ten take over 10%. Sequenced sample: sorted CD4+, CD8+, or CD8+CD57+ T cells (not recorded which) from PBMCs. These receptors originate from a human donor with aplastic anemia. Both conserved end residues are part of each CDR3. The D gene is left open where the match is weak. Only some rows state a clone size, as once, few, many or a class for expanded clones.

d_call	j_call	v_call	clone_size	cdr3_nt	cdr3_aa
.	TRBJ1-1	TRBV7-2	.	TGTGCCAGCAGCTTATACGACAAGAACACTGAAGCTTTCTTT	CASSLYDKNTEAFF
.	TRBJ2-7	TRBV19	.	TGTGCCAGTAGTTACGGCTACGTGCAGTACTTC	CASSYGYVQYF
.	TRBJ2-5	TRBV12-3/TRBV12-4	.	TGTGCCAGCAGGACTAGTGCGGAGACCCAGTACTTC	CASRTSAETQYF
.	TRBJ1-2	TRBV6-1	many	TGTGCCAGCAGTGGGTTTAGCGGTGGCTACACCTTC	CASSGFSGGYTF
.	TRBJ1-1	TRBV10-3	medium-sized	TGTGCCACCAAGGTGGAGGGCCGGAACACTGAAGCTTTCTTT	CATKVEGRNTEAFF
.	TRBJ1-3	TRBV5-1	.	TGCGCCAGCAGTGGGGGGGCTCGTGGAAACACCATATATTTT	CASSGGARGNTIYF
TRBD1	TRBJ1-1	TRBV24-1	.	TGTGCCACCAGTGACCCCGGGACAGGGTTCGCTTTCTTT	CATSDPGTGFAFF
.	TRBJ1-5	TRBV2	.	TGTGCCAGCACCCCGAGCGGCAGGGAGGGTCAGCCCCAGCATTTT	CASTPSGREGQPQHF
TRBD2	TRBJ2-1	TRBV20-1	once	TGCAGTGCTCCCGTTAGCGGGTGGAGCTCCTACAATGAGCAGTTCTTC	CSAPVSGWSSYNEQFF
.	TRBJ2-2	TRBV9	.	TGTGCCAGCAGCCCACTATCGGGGGAGCTGTTTTTT	CASSPLSGELFF
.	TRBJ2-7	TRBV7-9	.	TGTGCCAGCAGCTTAACCGCGGACAGTTCATACGAGCAGTACTTC	CASSLTADSSYEQYF
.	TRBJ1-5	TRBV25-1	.	TGTGCCAGCAGTCCGGGGGCTAGCAATCAGCCCCAGCATTTT	CASSPGASNQPQHF
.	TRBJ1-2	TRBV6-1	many	TGTGCCAGCGAAAGCCCGGGGTTGAATGGCTACACCTTC	CASESPGLNGYTF
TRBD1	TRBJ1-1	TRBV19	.	TGTGCCAGTAGTATTCGAGACAGGGGAACTGAAGCTTTCTTT	CASSIRDRGTEAFF
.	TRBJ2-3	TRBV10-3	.	TGTGCCATCAGTGATCCCGAGGTCCGGGGCACAGATACGCAGTATTTT	CAISDPEVRGTDTQYF
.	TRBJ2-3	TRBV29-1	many	TGCAGCGTTGACGGGGTCAGGGCTACAGATACGCAGTATTTT	CSVDGVRATDTQYF
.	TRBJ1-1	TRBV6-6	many	TGTGCCAGCAGATGGACAGTGAACACTGAAGCTTTCTTT	CASRWTVNTEAFF
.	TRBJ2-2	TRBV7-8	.	TGTGCCAGCAGCTTAGCGGTCAGCGGGACACCGAACACCGGGGAGCTGTTTTTT	CASSLAVSGTPNTGELFF
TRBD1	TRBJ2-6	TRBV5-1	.	TGCGCCAGCAGCCCGACAGGGCCCGGGGCCAACGTCCTGACTTTC	CASSPTGPGANVLTF
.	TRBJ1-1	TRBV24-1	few	TGTGCCACCAGTGATCCTAGTCGGGACGAAGCTTTCTTT	CATSDPSRDEAFF
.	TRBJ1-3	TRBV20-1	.	TGCAGTGTAGGAGACACCATATATTTT	CSVGDTIYF
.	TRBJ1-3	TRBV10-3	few	TGTGCCATCAGTGACAGCTCTGGAAACACCATATATTTT	CAISDSSGNTIYF
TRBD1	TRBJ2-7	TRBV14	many	TGTGCCAGCAGCCAAGCGACAGGGGGCCTCGAGCAGTACTTC	CASSQATGGLEQYF
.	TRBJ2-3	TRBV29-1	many	TGCAGCCTCTTGGGGCAGGCGGGGGCTTACACAGATACGCAGTATTTT	CSLLGQAGAYTDTQYF
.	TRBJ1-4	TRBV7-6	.	TGTGCCAGCAGCCTCCAGATAGCAACTAATGAAAAACTGTTTTTT	CASSLQIATNEKLFF
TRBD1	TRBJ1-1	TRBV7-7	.	TGTGCTAGCAGCGTTGACAGGGACAGCACTGAAGCTTTCTTT	CASSVDRDSTEAFF
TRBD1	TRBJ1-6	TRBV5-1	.	TGCGCCAGCAGCTGGGACAGTACAACACCCCTCCACTTT	CASSWDSTTPLHF
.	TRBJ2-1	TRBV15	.	TGTGCCACCAGCAGAGTTGGCGCTATCGCCTACAATGAGCAGTTCTTC	CATSRVGAIAYNEQFF
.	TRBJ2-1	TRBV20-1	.	TGCAGTGCGGGGGCCGTTTTGTATGAGCAGTTCTTC	CSAGAVLYEQFF
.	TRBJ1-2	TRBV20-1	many	TGCAGTGCTAGTCCCGAGACAAACTATGGCTACACCTTC	CSASPETNYGYTF
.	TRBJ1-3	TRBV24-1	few	TGTGCCACCTCCAAAGGGCACCACTCTGGAAACACCATATATTTT	CATSKGHHSGNTIYF
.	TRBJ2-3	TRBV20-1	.	TGCAGTGCTAGAGATCTAACTGAAAACGGAGATACGCAGTATTTT	CSARDLTENGDTQYF
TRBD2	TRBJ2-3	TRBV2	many	TGTGCCAGCTTGAGCGGGGGGGCCTCAGATACGCAGTATTTT	CASLSGGASDTQYF
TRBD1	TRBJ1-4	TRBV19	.	TGTGCCAGTACCGTTCAGGGGGCAACTAATGAAAAACTGTTTTTT	CASTVQGATNEKLFF
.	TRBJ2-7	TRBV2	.	TGTGCCAGCAGTGAGGTGGGGAGGTACGAGCAGTACTTC	CASSEVGRYEQYF
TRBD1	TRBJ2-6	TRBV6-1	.	TGTGCCAGCCACGGACAGGCCCTCTCTGGGGCCAACGTCCTGACTTTC	CASHGQALSGANVLTF
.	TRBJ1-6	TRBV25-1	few	TGTGCCAGCAGTGAATTGGCCGGATCACCCCTCCACTTT	CASSELAGSPLHF
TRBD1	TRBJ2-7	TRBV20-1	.	TGCAGTGCGACCGGAATGGGACAGTCTTTTTCCTACGAGCAGTACTTC	CSATGMGQSFSYEQYF
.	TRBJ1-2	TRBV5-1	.	TGCGCCAGCAGCTTGCAGGGTCCAAGCTATGGCTACACCTTC	CASSLQGPSYGYTF
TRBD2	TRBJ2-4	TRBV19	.	TGTGCCAGTAGTATAGGGACTAGAGGAAACATTCAGTACTTC	CASSIGTRGNIQYF
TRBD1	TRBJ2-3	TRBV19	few	TGTGCCAGCATCGACAGGGGTAGCACAGATACGCAGTATTTT	CASIDRGSTDTQYF
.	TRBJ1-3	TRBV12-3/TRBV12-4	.	TGTGCCAGCAGTTCCGGACCGGGAGGAAACACCATATATTTT	CASSSGPGGNTIYF
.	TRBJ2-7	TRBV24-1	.	TGTGCCACCCCGAGCTCCTACGAGCAGTACTTC	CATPSSYEQYF
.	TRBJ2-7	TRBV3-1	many	TGTGCCAGCAGCCAAGGGGCGAGCGGGTACGAGCAGTACTTC	CASSQGASGYEQYF
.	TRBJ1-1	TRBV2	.	TGTGCCAGCAGTGAGGTATCGGGTACAGGGGAAGCTTTCTTT	CASSEVSGTGEAFF
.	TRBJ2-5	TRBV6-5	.	TGTGCCAGCAGTTACACGGGGAGAGAGACCCAGTACTTC	CASSYTGRETQYF
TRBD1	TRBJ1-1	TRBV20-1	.	TGCAGTGCTCGACGGACAGGGGCGGTGAACACTGAAGCTTTCTTT	CSARRTGAVNTEAFF
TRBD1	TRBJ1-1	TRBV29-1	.	TGCAGCGTGGCCACCGGGACAGGGGTCGCTGAAGCTTTCTTT	CSVATGTGVAEAFF
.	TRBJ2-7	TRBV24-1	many	TGTGCCACCAGTGATGGGGTGTCTCCGGCGTACTTC	CATSDGVSPAYF
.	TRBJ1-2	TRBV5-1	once	TGCGCCAGCAGCCTTACGTTCAGGGAAACTAACTATGGCTACACCTTC	CASSLTFRETNYGYTF
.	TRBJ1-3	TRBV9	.	TGTGCCAGCAGCGCCGACATCTCTGGAAACACCATATATTTT	CASSADISGNTIYF
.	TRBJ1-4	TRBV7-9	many	TGTGCCAGCAGCTTAGTAACAGGGTTGGGTGAAAAACTGTTTTTT	CASSLVTGLGEKLFF
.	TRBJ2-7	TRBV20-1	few	TGCAGTGCTAGACGCAGGGACGTAACCATCGAGCAGTACTTC	CSARRRDVTIEQYF
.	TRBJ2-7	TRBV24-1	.	TGTGCCACCAGTGATTCATTCGGGAACTACGAGCAGTACTTC	CATSDSFGNYEQYF
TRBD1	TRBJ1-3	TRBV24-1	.	TGTGCCACCAGTGACCAAGAGACAGGGGTTGGAAACACCATATATTTT	CATSDQETGVGNTIYF